Each of the 10 T cell receptor beta chains below was sequenced from the same sample in a study of T cell clonotyping in hematopoietic cell transplantation. Assay: immunoSEQ multiplex PCR; the TCRdb copy retains only in-frame clones and omits some. This table holds 17,000 or so clones, roughly 70% found once. Material: peripheral blood mononuclear cells. Receptor source: a woman aged 55-69 years in good health. Some clones in this sample may be carry-over from other donors' samples.

The CDR3 DNA sequence: TGTGCCAGCAGCTTACGGTGGTGGGAGCAGTACTTC. It specifies CASSLRWWEQYF. This chain joins TRBV7-8 and TRBJ2-7; no clear D gene. V was pared by 2 bases and J by 7 bases, with 9 bases between. Germline assignment: CDR1 SGHVS and CDR2 FQNEAQ. The CDR3 is made up of 12 amino acids.

This clone has only a few counts. The chain joins TRBV30 to TRBJ1-1; the match to TRBD1 covers 9 bases. The CDR3 consists of 13 residues. Trimming took 4 bases from V and 6 from J; bases not matched to a gene: 6. Germline CDR1 and CDR2: GTSNPN and SVGIG (reference sequence). CDR3 in amino acids: CAWTRQGVAEAFF. The CDR3 DNA sequence: TGTGCCTGGACAAGACAGGGGGTCGCTGAAGCTTTCTTT.

The chain combines TRBV4-2 with TRBJ2-1; 9 bases match TRBD2. Germline V gene lookup returns CDR1 LGHNA and CDR2 YNFKEQ. Unmatched junction bases numbered 3, after V lost 2 bases and J lost 4 bases. CDR3 length: 15 residues. The CDR3 loop is CASSQITSGYNEQFF. The DNA for the CDR3 is TGTGCCAGCAGCCAAATCACTAGCGGGTACAATGAGCAGTTCTTC.

This chain connects TRBV19 to TRBJ2-7; the D is unclear. V was shortened by 2 bases and J by 7 bases, with 15 bases between the two germline ends. The CDR3 covers 14 residues. CDR1 is LNHDA and CDR2 is SQIVND in the germline V gene (reference sequence). CDR3 sequence: CASSIRFDTLEQYF. The CDR3 DNA reads TGTGCCAGTAGTATAAGGTTCGACACCCTTGAGCAGTACTTC. The whole variable domain, filled in from reference TRBV19 and TRBJ2-7, reads DGGITQSPKYLFRKEGQNVTLSCEQNLNHDAMYWYRQDPGQGLRLIYYSQIVNDFQKGDIAEGYSVSREKKESFPLTVTSAQKNPTAFYLCASSIRFDTLEQYFGPGTRLTVT.

Notes on this clone: This may come from a read error, since a much larger clone is one base off. Other DNA sequences in the same sample also yield this CDR3. The genes are TRBV7-2 and TRBJ2-5; 10 nucleotides match TRBD2. The CDR3 loop spans 15 amino acids. CDR1 SGHTA and CDR2 FQGNSA come from the germline V gene. The DNA for the CDR3 is TGTGCCAGCAGCTCCGAGCGGGGGGGTCAAGAGACCCAATACTTC. This encodes CASSSERGGQETQYF. Full variable domain (remainder filled in from reference TRBV7-2 and TRBJ2-5): GAGVSQSPSNKVTEKGKDVELRCDPISGHTALYWYRQSLGQGLEFLIYFQGNSAPDKSGLPSDRFSAERTGGSVSTLTIQRTQQEDSAVYLCASSSERGGQETQYFGPGTRLLVL.

The CDR3 coding sequence is TGTGCCAGCAGTTACGTCGCACTGGGGGTAAACGAGCAGTACTTC. Residues: CASSYVALGVNEQYF. The chain employs TRBV6-5 and TRBJ2-7, with D possibly called TRBD1 or TRBD2 (5 bases each). Trimming pared 2 bases from V and 5 bases from J, leaving 16 bases between. CDR1 MNHEY and CDR2 SVGAGI come from the germline V gene. There are 15 residues in the CDR3.

The chain uses TRBV29-1 and TRBJ1-2; D gene uncertain. The length of the CDR3 is 15 residues. Trimming took off 6 bases at V and 4 bases at J, with 21 bases between the two ends. The germline CDR1 and CDR2 sequences are SQVTM and ANQGSEA. CDR3 bases: TGCAGCGTGGGTGTGAGGGAGGTTCTAGCCTATGGCTACACCTTC. Protein sequence: CSVGVREVLAYGYTF.

The chain employs TRBV5-4 and TRBJ2-7; TRBD2 aligns across 9 bases. This CDR3 is built from 14 residues. The V gene end was trimmed by 2 bases and the J gene end by 7 bases; junction bases not matched to a gene: 7. In germline, CDR1 is SGHNT, CDR2 YYREEE (reference sequence). The CDR3 loop reads CASSFGTSRGEQYF. CDR3 DNA: TGTGCCAGCAGCTTTGGGACTAGCCGTGGGGAGCAGTACTTC. Complete variable domain (other parts from reference TRBV5-4 and TRBJ2-7): ETGVTQSPTHLIKTRGQQVTLRCSSQSGHNTVSWYQQALGQGPQFIFQYYREEENGRGNFPPRFSGLQFPNYSSELNVNALELDDSALYLCASSFGTSRGEQYFGPGTRLTVT.

This clone has a handful of counts. This chain connects TRBV29-1 to TRBJ2-1, with D possibly matching TRBD2 (6 bases). Trimming took off 0 bases at V and 2 bases at J, with 14 bases between the two ends. Germline-derived CDR1 and CDR2 are SQVTM and ANQGSEA. The CDR3 covers 16 residues. Here the CDR3 reads CSVEELVSGPYNEQFF. The CDR3 DNA sequence: TGCAGCGTTGAAGAATTGGTCAGCGGGCCCTACAATGAGCAGTTCTTC.

This sequence joins TRBV5-4 and TRBJ1-1; no clear D gene. This CDR3 is 13 amino acids long. V was shortened by 4 bases and J by 4 bases, with 11 bases between the two germline ends. Per the germline V gene, CDR1 is SGHNT and CDR2 is YYREEE (reference sequence). CDR3 region: CASSQGLPTEAFF. The DNA for the CDR3 is TGTGCCAGCAGCCAAGGACTCCCCACTGAAGCTTTCTTT.